The T cell receptor beta chain under discussion was sequenced for a study of chemoradiotherapy in HPV16-positive cancers. About the research overall: Candidate HPV-specific T-cell clones and common TCR motifs came from functional assays in a couple of HPV16-positive patients. Points from the study as a whole: During treatment, candidate HPV-specific clones and E7-related motifs expanded in tumor.

V was pared by 0 bases and J by 0 bases, with 8 bases between. The CDR3 extends over 15 amino acids. CDR1 and CDR2 (germline): MNHEY, SVGAGI. The table lists this clone with a few counts. Its target is not known. Here immunoSEQ multiplex PCR was the method, and the copy in TCRdb shows in-frame clones only, minus some. This sample has about 8,000 clones, with around two thirds found just once. V and J are TRBV6-5 and TRBJ1-1; D is unresolved. The sequence came from a human donor with HPV-associated anogenital cancer. Specimen collection occurred from a patient who underwent chemoradiotherapy. The CDR3 DNA is TGTGCCAGCAGTTACTCATGGACCCTGAACACTGAAGCTTTCTTT. Protein product: CASSYSWTLNTEAFF.